The present T cell receptor beta chain was sequenced within a study of neurological immune-mediated disorders. A single record per CDR3 protein comes from TCRdb applying MiXCR to the 5' RACE reads. The sample records about 59,000 distinct CDR3 sequences, approximately 3.5% being singletons. CDR1 and CDR2 from the germline V gene are SGHAT and FQNNGV. There are 14 residues in the CDR3. With 1 base removed from V and 2 bases from J, the gap between germline ends came to 5 bases. General study findings and limits: Expansion of TCR clones was greatest in HTLV-1-associated myelopathy and smallest in multiple sclerosis, where it fell below that of healthy controls.

This clonotype has at least ten counts. Its antigen is still unknown. The gene calls are TRBV11-2 and TRBJ2-2, with D unclear. The source material was PBMCs. This TCR derives from a woman in her 30s with multiple sclerosis. CDR3 sequence (DNA): TGTGCCAGCAGCTTAGGAAGAAACACCGGGGAGCTGTTTTTT. Translation: CASSLGRNTGELFF.